This TCR beta chain was observed in a study of T cells in Graves' hyperthyroidism and ophthalmopathy (dated by TCRdb to between 2018 and 2021). Regarding the research as a whole: Peripheral blood samples were taken at the time of initial diagnosis, prior to any treatment. To identify distinguishing TCR V-J signatures, a discovery cohort of 95 to 100 patients was used, comprising some 45 with Graves' ophthalmopathy and approximately 57 with stable Graves' hyperthyroidism. Whether ophthalmopathy could be predicted prospectively was tested in an independent validation cohort made up of 18 to 20 hyperthyroidism patients plus 17 patients who later progressed to ophthalmopathy. The approximately 90 discovery patients were randomly split 7:3 into training and test sets. In roughly six Graves' hyperthyroidism patients, the study also compared T-cell repertoires from thyroid tissue with T-cell repertoires from blood. Following sampling, methimazole starting at 30 mg daily was given to hyperthyroidism patients, and high-dose intravenous methylprednisolone was given to ophthalmopathy patients. TCR Vbeta CDR3 sequencing of roughly 140 peripheral blood samples (approximately 44 ophthalmopathy, about 74 hyperthyroidism and some 17 progressor patients) is reported in the paper.

General conclusions and limits of the study: No statistical method was used to fix the sample size in advance, and group allocation was not hidden from the investigators. In validation, the model predicted progression to ophthalmopathy with 65% to 71% sensitivity and around 72% specificity, a median of about six months before onset. Most expanded thyroid clonotypes (frequency above 0.001) were also found in blood, which suggests that blood repertoires may mirror thyroid immune responses. A 13 V-J signature model separated ophthalmopathy from stable hyperthyroidism, with roughly 88% sensitivity and roughly 84% specificity in cross-validation and 80%/75% in testing.

A few counts support this clonotype. It lacks a known antigen. No base quality information exists; no much larger clone differs at one position. TCR beta CDR3 regions were amplified from RNA transcripts. For the first round of RT-PCR on the TCR CDR3, the HTBI primer set was used together with the Qiagen OneStep RT-PCR kit. A second multiplex PCR round built the libraries, followed by size selection and purification. Libraries were sequenced paired-end with 100 bp reads on an Illumina HiSeq2000. The original pipeline was this. Raw data were processed with SOAPnuke, discarding reads with adapters, uncalled bases, mean Phred below 15, or no exact constant-primer or identifier match. COPE v1.2.5 was used to merge the high-quality paired reads, and each unique nucleotide sequence was defined as a clonotype. MiTCR v1.1 was used to align the clonotypes against IMGT TRBV, TRBD and TRBJ reference segments. The analysis was restricted to V-J combinations with a frequency above 0.0001, which together covered roughly 99% of the repertoires. The TCS score was defined as the ratio of F50 (clonal expansion) to E x V (chaos), calculated using BLOSUM62-based TCRdist between CDR3 peptides within each V-J. Welch's t-statistics and random forest reduced approximately 520 V-J features to about 12, which were used in a naive Bayes classifier (R e1071). TCRdb reanalyzed the raw reads on its own, using fastp at Q25 for trimming and MiXCR for clone calling, and kept in-frame beta chains. CDR3 protein duplicates are merged, each entry listing the most common genes and DNA. In this record, the V and J calls reflect TCRdb's handling and not the investigators' own analysis. Across this sample there are some 500,000 distinct CDR3 sequences, with 15% to 20% seen only once. The ten largest clonotypes hold 25% to 30% of the sample.

Ophthalmopathy patients had moderately to severely active disease, with a Clinical Activity Score of 3 or more, a NOSPECS grade of 4 or more, and a disease duration of less than 3 months. Any patient with an uncontrolled infection, another autoimmune disease, pregnancy or lactation was excluded. Diagnoses relied on clinical symptoms, serum thyroxine and TRAb, thyroid ultrasound and orbital computed tomography. PBMCs were separated from approximately 10 ml of fresh peripheral blood using Ficoll-Paque density gradient centrifugation. Total RNA was extracted with Trizol reagent, and quality was checked on an Agilent 2100 Bioanalyzer. The sequence was collected from a woman aged 25-40 years with Graves' ophthalmopathy. Material: blood.

The bases are TGTGCCAGCACCCCCCCAGACAGGAGCTATGGCTACACCTTC. The resulting protein is CASTPPDRSYGYTF. The V and J segments used are TRBV6-1 and TRBJ1-2; a tentative D call is TRBD1 (6 bases match). V sheds 7 bases and J sheds 4 bases, leaving 16 bases between their ends. According to the germline V gene, CDR1 reads MNHNS and CDR2 reads SASEGT. Counted from cysteine to phenylalanine, this CDR3 has 14 amino acids. Just the 42-base CDR3 DNA is kept, in frame starting at base 1.